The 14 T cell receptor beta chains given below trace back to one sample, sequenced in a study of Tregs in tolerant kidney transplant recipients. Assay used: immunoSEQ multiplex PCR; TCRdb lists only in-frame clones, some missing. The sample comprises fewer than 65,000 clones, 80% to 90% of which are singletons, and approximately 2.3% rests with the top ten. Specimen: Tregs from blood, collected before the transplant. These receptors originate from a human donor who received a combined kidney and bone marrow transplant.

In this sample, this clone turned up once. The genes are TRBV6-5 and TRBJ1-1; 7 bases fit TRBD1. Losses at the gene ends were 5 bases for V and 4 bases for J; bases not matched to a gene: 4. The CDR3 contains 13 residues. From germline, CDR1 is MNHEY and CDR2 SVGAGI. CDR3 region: CASSPRGSTEAFF. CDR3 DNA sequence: TGTGCCAGCAGTCCCAGGGGGTCCACTGAAGCTTTCTTT.

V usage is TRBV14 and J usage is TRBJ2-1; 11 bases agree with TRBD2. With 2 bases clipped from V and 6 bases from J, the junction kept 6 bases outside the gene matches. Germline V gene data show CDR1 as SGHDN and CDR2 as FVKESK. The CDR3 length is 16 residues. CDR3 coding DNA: TGTGCCAGCAGCCAACTTAGCGGGGGGGCGAGCAATGAGCAGTTCTTC. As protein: CASSQLSGGASNEQFF.

The CDR3 loop reads CASSLSGQPFEPQHF. In DNA, the CDR3 is TGTGCCAGCAGCTTATCGGGACAGCCCTTCGAGCCCCAGCATTTT. The gene calls are TRBV7-9 and TRBJ1-5; 7 bases match TRBD1. Germline V CDR1 and CDR2: SEHNR, FQNEAQ (reference sequence). J gave up 8 bases and V 2 bases, and 9 bases lay outside the gene matches. The CDR3 has 15 residues.

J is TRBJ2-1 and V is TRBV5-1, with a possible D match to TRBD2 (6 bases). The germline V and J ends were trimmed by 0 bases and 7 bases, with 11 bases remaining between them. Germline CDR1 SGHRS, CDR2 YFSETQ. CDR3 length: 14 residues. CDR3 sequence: CASSLERRENEQFF. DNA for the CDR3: TGCGCCAGCAGCTTGGAACGTCGGGAGAATGAGCAGTTCTTC.

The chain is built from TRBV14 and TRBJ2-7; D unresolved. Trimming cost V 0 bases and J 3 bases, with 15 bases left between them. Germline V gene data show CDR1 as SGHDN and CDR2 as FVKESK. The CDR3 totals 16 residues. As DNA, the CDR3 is TGTGCCAGCAGCCAAGATACCGCCAGGTACGACTACGAGCAGTACTTC. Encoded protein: CASSQDTARYDYEQYF. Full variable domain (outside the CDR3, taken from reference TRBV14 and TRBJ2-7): EAGVTQFPSHSVIEKGQTVTLRCDPISGHDNLYWYRRVMGKEIKFLLHFVKESKQDESGMPNNRFLAERTGGTYSTLKVQPAELEDSGVYFCASSQDTARYDYEQYFGPGTRLTVT.

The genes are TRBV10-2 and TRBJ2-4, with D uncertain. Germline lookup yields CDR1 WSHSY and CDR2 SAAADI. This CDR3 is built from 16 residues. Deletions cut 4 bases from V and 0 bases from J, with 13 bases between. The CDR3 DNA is TGCGCCAGCAGTGTGGGTAAAAGCATAGCCAAAAACATTCAGTACTTC. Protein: CASSVGKSIAKNIQYF.

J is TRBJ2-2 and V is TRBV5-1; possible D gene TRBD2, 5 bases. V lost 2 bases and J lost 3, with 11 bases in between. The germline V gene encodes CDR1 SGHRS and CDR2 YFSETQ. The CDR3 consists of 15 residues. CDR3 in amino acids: CASSFDSGDTGELFF. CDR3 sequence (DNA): TGCGCCAGCAGCTTCGACTCCGGGGACACCGGGGAGCTGTTTTTT.

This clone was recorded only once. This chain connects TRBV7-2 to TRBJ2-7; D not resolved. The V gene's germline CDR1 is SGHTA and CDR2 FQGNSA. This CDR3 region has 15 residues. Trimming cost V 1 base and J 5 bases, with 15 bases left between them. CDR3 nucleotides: TGTGCCAGCAGCTTAGGGACCGGGCCGTCCCACGAGCAGTACTTC. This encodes CASSLGTGPSHEQYF.

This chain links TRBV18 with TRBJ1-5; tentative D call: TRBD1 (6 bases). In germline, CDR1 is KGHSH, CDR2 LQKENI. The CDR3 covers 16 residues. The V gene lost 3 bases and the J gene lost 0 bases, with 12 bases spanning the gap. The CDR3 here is CASSPRTAYSNQPQHF. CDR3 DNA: TGTGCCAGCTCACCCAGGACAGCCTATAGCAATCAGCCCCAGCATTTT. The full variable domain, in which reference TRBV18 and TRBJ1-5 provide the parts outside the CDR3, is NAGVMQNPRHLVRRRGQEARLRCSPMKGHSHVYWYRQLPEEGLKFMVYLQKENIIDESGMPKERFSAEFPKEGPSILRIQQVVRGDSAAYFCASSPRTAYSNQPQHFGDGTRLSIL.

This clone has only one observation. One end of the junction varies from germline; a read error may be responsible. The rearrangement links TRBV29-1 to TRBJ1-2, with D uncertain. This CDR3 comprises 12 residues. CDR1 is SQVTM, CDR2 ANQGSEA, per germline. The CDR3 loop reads CSVEEAEYGHTF. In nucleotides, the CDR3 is TGCAGCGTTGAAGAGGCAGAATATGGCCACACCTTC.

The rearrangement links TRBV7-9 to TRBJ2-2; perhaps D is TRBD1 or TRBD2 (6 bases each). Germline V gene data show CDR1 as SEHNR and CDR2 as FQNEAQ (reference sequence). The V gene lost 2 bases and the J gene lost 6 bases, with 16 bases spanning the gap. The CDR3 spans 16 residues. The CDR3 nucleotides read TGTGCCAGCAGCTTATTGGGGGGCCTCATTTCCGGGGAGCTGTTTTTT. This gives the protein CASSLLGGLISGELFF. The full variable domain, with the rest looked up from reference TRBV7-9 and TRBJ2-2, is DTGVSQNPRHKITKRGQNVTFRCDPISEHNRLYWYRQTLGQGPEFLTYFQNEAQLEKSRLLSDRFSAERPKGSFSTLEIQRTEQGDSAMYLCASSLLGGLISGELFFGEGSRLTVL.

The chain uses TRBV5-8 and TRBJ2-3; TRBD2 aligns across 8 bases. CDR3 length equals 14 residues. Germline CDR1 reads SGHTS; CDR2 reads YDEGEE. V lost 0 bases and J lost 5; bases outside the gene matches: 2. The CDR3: CASSLGAGVDTQYF. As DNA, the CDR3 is TGTGCCAGCAGCTTGGGAGCGGGAGTAGATACGCAGTATTTT.

CDR3 sequence: CASSTTTGGTGELFF. The DNA of the CDR3 is TGTGCCAGCAGCACGACGACGGGTGGAACCGGGGAGCTGTTTTTT. V gene TRBV5-5 combines with J gene TRBJ2-2; D not resolved. Germline assignment: CDR1 SGHKS and CDR2 YYEKEE (reference sequence). The CDR3 length is 15 residues. V was trimmed by 4 bases and J by 5 bases, leaving 15 bases between them.

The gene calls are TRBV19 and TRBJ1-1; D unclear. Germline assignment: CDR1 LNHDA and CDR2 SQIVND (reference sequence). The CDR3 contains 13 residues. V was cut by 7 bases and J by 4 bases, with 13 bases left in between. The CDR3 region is CASTETMGTEAFF. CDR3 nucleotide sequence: TGTGCCAGTACCGAGACTATGGGCACTGAAGCTTTCTTT. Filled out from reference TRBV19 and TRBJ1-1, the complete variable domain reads DGGITQSPKYLFRKEGQNVTLSCEQNLNHDAMYWYRQDPGQGLRLIYYSQIVNDFQKGDIAEGYSVSREKKESFPLTVTSAQKNPTAFYLCASTETMGTEAFFGQGTRLTVV.